The T cell receptor (beta chain) described here comes from a study of ipilimumab plus nivolumab after autologous stem cell transplantation. Study summary: Patients received a median of about five ipilimumab and roughly eight nivolumab doses.

Some clones are missing from TCRdb's copy, which holds only in-frame ones; the method was immunoSEQ multiplex PCR. The sample carries about 2,200 clones, about 92% recorded once. This CDR3 has 15 amino acids. From germline, CDR1 is SGDLS and CDR2 YYNGEE. Trimming removed 0 bases at V and 9 bases at J, with 16 bases between. Patients received nivolumab 3 mg/kg at weeks 1, 4, 7, 10, then fortnightly to week 26. Here the sequenced sample was PBMCs, taken in a trial of ipilimumab plus nivolumab as post-transplant consolidation. J is TRBJ2-1 and V is TRBV9; either TRBD1 or TRBD2 may fit D (6 bases each). The source is a male donor with primary mediastinal lymphoma. The CDR3 is CASSVDRGRESEQFF. DNA of the CDR3: TGTGCCAGCAGCGTAGATCGGGGGCGCGAAAGTGAGCAGTTCTTC.